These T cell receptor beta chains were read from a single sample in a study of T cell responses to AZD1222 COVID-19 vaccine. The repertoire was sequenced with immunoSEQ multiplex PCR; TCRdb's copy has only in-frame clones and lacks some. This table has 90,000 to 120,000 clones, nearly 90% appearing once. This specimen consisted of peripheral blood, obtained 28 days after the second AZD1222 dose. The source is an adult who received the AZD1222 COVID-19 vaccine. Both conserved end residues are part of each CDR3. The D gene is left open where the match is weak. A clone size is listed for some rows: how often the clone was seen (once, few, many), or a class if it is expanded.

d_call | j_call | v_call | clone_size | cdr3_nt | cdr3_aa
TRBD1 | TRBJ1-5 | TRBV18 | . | TGTGCCAGCTCACCTCAGGATCGGACAGGGGAGCAGCCCCAGCATTTT | CASSPQDRTGEQPQHF
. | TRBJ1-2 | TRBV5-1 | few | TGCGCCAGCAGCAGTGGACCGGGGAAGATGGAACGCTATGGCTACACCTTC | CASSSGPGKMERYGYTF
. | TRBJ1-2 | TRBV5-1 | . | TGCGCCAGCAGCTTGCGGAGTGGCCAGGGGCATGGCTACACCTTC | CASSLRSGQGHGYTF
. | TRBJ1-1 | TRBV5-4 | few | TGTGCCAGCAGCTCGACAGTTAACACTGAAGCTTTCTTT | CASSSTVNTEAFF
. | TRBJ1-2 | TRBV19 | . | TGTGCCAGTGCCCGGGGAGGGGTTAACTATGGCTACACCTTC | CASARGGVNYGYTF
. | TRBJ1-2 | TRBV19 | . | TGTGCCAGTACCCCCGGTAGCTATGGCTACACCTTC | CASTPGSYGYTF
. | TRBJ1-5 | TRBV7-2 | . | TGTGCCAGCAGCCCCACGAGGGAGGAGCAGCCCCAGCATTTT | CASSPTREEQPQHF
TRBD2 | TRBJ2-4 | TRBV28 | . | TGTGTCAGCCGGGGCGGGGGAGCCAAAAACATTCAGTACTTC | CVSRGGGAKNIQYF
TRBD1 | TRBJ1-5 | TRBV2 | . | TGTGCCAGCTCGACAGGGCCGTTGCAGCCCCAGCATTTT | CASSTGPLQPQHF
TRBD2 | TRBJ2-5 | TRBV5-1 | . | TGCGCCAGCAGCTTCAGCGGGCGGGAGGAGACCCAGTACTTC | CASSFSGREETQYF
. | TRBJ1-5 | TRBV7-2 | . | TGTGCCAGCAGCCCACAGGGAAACCATCAGCCCCAGCATTTT | CASSPQGNHQPQHF
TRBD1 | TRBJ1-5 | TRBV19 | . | TGTGCCAGTAGTACCAACTTCGGGACAGGGATTCAGCCCCAGCATTTT | CASSTNFGTGIQPQHF
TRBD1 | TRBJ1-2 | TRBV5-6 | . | TGTGCCAGCAGCCTCTACGGACAGGGGGGCTATGGCTACACCTTC | CASSLYGQGGYGYTF
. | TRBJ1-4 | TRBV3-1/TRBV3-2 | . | TGTGCCAGCAGCCAAGAAGGCCGGACTTCCGTTGGTGAAAAACTGTTTTTT | CASSQEGRTSVGEKLFF
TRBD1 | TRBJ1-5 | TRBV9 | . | TGTGCCAGCAGTCGGTCGGGACAGGGGAATCAGCCCCAGCATTTT | CASSRSGQGNQPQHF
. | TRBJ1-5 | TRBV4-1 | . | TGCGCCAGCAGCCAAGCCTATAGTCAGCCCCAGCATTTT | CASSQAYSQPQHF
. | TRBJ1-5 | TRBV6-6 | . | TGTGCCAGCAGCCCCCGACAGAGCAATCAGCCCCAGCATTTT | CASSPRQSNQPQHF
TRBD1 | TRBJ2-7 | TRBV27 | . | TGTGCCAGTAGCACTGCCGGGACAGCCTACGAGCAGTACTTC | CASSTAGTAYEQYF
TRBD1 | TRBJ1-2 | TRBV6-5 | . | TGTGCCAGCAGTTACCCGGGACAGGGCTTCTATGGCTACACCTTC | CASSYPGQGFYGYTF
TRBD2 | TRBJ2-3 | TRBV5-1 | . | TGCGCCAGCAGCTTGGCCGCGCGGGGGGGCGGCACAGATACGCAGTATTTT | CASSLAARGGGTDTQYF
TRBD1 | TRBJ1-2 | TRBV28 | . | TGTGCCAGCAGACCCTCCGGGACAGCGTCGTACGGCTACACCTTC | CASRPSGTASYGYTF
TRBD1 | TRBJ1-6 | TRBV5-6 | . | TGTGCCAGCAGCTTGGGAGGACAGGGCCTTCCCTATAATTCACCCCTCCACTTT | CASSLGGQGLPYNSPLHF
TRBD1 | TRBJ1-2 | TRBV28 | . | TGTGCCAGCAGTTTACCCGGACAGGCCGGCTATGGCTACACCTTC | CASSLPGQAGYGYTF
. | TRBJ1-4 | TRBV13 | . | TGTGCCAGCAGCTATAACCCCCGTGGGCAAGGGGAAAAACTGTTTTTT | CASSYNPRGQGEKLFF
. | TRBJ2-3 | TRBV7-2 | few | TGTGCCAGCAGCTTCAGGGTGTATGGGCAGGGGCTCACAGATACGCAGTATTTT | CASSFRVYGQGLTDTQYF
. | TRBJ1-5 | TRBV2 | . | TGTGCCAGCAGAGGGCTCAGGGAGGGGCAGCCCCAGCATTTT | CASRGLREGQPQHF
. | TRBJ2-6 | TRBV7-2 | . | TGTGCCAGCAGCTTAGATTCAGCTGGTGGGGCCAACGTCCTGACTTTC | CASSLDSAGGANVLTF
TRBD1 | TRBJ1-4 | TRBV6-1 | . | TGTGCCAGCAGTGCGGACAGGACGAATGAAAAACTGTTTTTT | CASSADRTNEKLFF
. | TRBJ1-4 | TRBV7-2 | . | TGTGCCAGCAGCTTAGTTCACAGGGATGAAAAACTGTTTTTT | CASSLVHRDEKLFF
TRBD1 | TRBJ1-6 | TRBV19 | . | TGTGCCAGTAGTTGGGGACAGGATAATTCACCCCTCCACTTT | CASSWGQDNSPLHF
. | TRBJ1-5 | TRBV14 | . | TGTGCCAGCATCCGGGGTTGGCAGCCCCAGCATTTT | CASIRGWQPQHF
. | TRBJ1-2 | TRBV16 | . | TGTGCCAGCAGCCAATTTGATGGCTACACCTTC | CASSQFDGYTF
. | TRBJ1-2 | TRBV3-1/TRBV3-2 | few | TGTGCCAGCAGCCAAGAAAGGGGGGACTATGGCTACACCTTC | CASSQERGDYGYTF
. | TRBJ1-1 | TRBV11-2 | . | TGTGCCAGCAGCCTAATGGCGGGGGGGACTGAAGCTTTCTTT | CASSLMAGGTEAFF
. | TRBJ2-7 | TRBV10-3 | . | TGTGCCATCAGAGAAGACTCTTCGGGGGACGAGCAGTACTTC | CAIREDSSGDEQYF
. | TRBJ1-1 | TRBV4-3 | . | TGCGCCAGCAGCCAAGACAGAGCAAACACTGAAGCTTTCTTT | CASSQDRANTEAFF
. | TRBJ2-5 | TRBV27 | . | TGTGCCAGCAGTTTTCAGGGCTCCAGAGAGACCCAGTACTTC | CASSFQGSRETQYF
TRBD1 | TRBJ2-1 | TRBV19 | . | TGTGCCAGTAGTGTGGACAGGAATGGGCCCTACAATGAGCAGTTCTTC | CASSVDRNGPYNEQFF
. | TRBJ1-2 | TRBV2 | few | TGTGCCGGGTACAGTCCCCGTAGCTCTGGCTACACCTTC | CAGYSPRSSGYTF
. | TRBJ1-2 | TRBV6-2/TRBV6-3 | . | TGTGCCAGCAGTTACTCGCCCTGGCGGACCTCTTGGGGCTACACCTTC | CASSYSPWRTSWGYTF
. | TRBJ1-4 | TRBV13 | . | TGTGCCAGCAGCTTAGGTTCCAGCCCTAATGAAAAACTGTTTTTT | CASSLGSSPNEKLFF
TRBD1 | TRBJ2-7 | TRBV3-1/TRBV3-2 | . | TGTGCCAGCAGCCAGAACGGACAGGCGGGTTCTGGGGAGCAGTACTTC | CASSQNGQAGSGEQYF
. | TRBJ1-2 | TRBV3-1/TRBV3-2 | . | TGTGCCAGCAGCCCGGGATCCGGGAGCTATGGCTACACCTTC | CASSPGSGSYGYTF
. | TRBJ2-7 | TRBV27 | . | TGTGCCAGCAGCCTACCGGGGAATCACGAGCAGTACTTC | CASSLPGNHEQYF
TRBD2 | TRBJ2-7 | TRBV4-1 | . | TGCGCCAGCAGCCAGAGACTAGCCGACTTCCACGAGCAGTACTTC | CASSQRLADFHEQYF
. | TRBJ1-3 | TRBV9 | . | TGTGCCAGCAGCCCCCGGGGGGACCTCTCTGGAAACACCATATATTTT | CASSPRGDLSGNTIYF
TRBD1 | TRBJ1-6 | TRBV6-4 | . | TGTGCCAGCAGTGAAGCGGGGACAGGGGTTTCACCCCTCCACTTT | CASSEAGTGVSPLHF
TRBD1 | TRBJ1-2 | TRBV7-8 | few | TGTGCCAGCAGCTTAGCGAGGGTGGGAAGGACAGGGGGTGCTGGCTACACCTTC | CASSLARVGRTGGAGYTF
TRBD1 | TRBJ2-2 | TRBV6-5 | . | TGTGCCAGCACCGACAGGGGTTGGACCGGGGAGCTGTTTTTT | CASTDRGWTGELFF
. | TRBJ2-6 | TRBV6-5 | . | TGTGCCAGCAGCCCAGCCTCTGGGGCCAACGTCCTGACTTTC | CASSPASGANVLTF
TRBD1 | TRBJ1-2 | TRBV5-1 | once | TGCGCCAGCAGCGCACAGGGGGACGACTATGGCTACACCTTC | CASSAQGDDYGYTF
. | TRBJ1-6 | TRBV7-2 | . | TGTGCCAGCAGCTTAGGACAGCATTATTCACCCCTCCACTTT | CASSLGQHYSPLHF
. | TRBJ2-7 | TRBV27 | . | TGTGCCAGCAGTTTAAGGGAGGGGGCAGGTTACGAGCAGTACTTC | CASSLREGAGYEQYF
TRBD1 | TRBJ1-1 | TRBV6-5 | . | TGTGCCAGCATCAGGACAGGGTTAAATACTGAAGCTTTCTTT | CASIRTGLNTEAFF
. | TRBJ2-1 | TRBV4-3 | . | TGCGCCAGCAGCCAAGAGGATAGCCAGGAGCAGTTCTTC | CASSQEDSQEQFF
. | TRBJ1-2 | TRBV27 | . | TGTGCCAGCAGTTATTCGGGGACCTCCTATGGCTACACCTTC | CASSYSGTSYGYTF
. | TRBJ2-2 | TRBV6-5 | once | TGTGCCAGCAGTCGACCGATCAACACCGGGGAGCTGTTTTTT | CASSRPINTGELFF
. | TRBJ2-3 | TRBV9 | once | TGTGCCAGCAGCGTGGGTGTTAGTCGGGGGTTGAGTACGCAGTATTTT | CASSVGVSRGLSTQYF
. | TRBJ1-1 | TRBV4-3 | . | TGCGCCAGCAGCCCAATCGGGGTGAACACTGAAGCTTTCTTT | CASSPIGVNTEAFF
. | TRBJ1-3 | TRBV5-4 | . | TGTGCCAGCAGCTTGGCCGGGCAGGGCTGGGGAAACACCATATATTTT | CASSLAGQGWGNTIYF